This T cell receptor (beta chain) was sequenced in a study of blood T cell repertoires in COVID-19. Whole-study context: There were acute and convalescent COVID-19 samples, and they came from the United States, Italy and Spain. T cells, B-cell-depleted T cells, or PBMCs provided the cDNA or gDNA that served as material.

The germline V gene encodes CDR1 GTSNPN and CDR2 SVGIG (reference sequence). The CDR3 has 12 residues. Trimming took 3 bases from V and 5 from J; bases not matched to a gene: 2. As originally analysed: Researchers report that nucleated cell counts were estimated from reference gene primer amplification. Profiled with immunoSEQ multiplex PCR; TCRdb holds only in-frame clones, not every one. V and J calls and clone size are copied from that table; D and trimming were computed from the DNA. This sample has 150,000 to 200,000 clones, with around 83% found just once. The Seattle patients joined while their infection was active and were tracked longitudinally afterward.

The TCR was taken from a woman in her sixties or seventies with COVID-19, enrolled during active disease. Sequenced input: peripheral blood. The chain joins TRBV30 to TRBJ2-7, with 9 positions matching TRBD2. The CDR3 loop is CAWRSGGHEQYF. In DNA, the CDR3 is TGTGCCTGGAGAAGCGGGGGGCACGAGCAGTACTTC.